This TCR beta chain was sequenced during a study of CD8 T cells in Susac syndrome. Random-hexamer reverse transcription was applied to about 0.45 to 1 ug RNA. Using its own MiXCR run on the immunoSEQ multiplex PCR reads, TCRdb lists one record per CDR3 protein. The sample has 250,000 to 350,000 distinct CDR3 sequences, about 90% seen once. The TCR originated in a human donor with multiple sclerosis. Sequencing was performed on CD4+ T cells from PBMCs.

CDR3 sequence reads: CSVEGPSGNEQFF. The CDR3 coding sequence is TGCAGCGTTGAAGGGCCTAGCGGGAATGAGCAGTTCTTC. The rearrangement uses TRBV29-1 and TRBJ2-1; the match to TRBD2 covers 8 bases. The length of the CDR3 is 13 residues. V lost 1 base, J lost 7 bases, and 3 bases stayed unmatched. Germline V gene lookup returns CDR1 SQVTM and CDR2 ANQGSEA.